Listed here are 25 T cell receptor beta chains from one sample, sequenced in a study of shared clonotypes between healthy human individuals. Assay: immunoSEQ multiplex PCR; the TCRdb copy retains only in-frame clones and omits some. Here the sample spans roughly 2 million clones, nearly 97% being singletons. The source material was naive CD4+ T cells sorted from blood. Subset indicated: CD45RA+ positively selected. These receptors were taken from a man younger than 30 in good health.

This chain links TRBV5-1 with TRBJ2-2, with a weak D call TRBD1 (6 bases). Germline V gives CDR1 SGHRS, CDR2 YFSETQ. This CDR3 contains 15 residues. V dropped 1 base and J dropped 4 bases, with 11 bases sitting between them. CDR3 loop: CASSLQQGFTGELFF. CDR3 nucleotide sequence: TGCGCCAGCAGCTTGCAACAGGGATTCACCGGGGAGCTGTTTTTT.

The chain carries TRBV6-5 and TRBJ2-1; D is perhaps TRBD2 (5 bases). Germline lookup yields CDR1 MNHEY and CDR2 SVGAGI. This CDR3 is built from 14 residues. V was trimmed by 8 bases and J by 4 bases, leaving 15 bases between them. This chain's CDR3 is CASRSLTGYNEQFF. CDR3 bases: TGTGCCAGCCGATCGTTAACGGGGTACAATGAGCAGTTCTTC.

The chain joins TRBV5-6 to TRBJ2-1; no reliable D call. There are 12 residues in the CDR3. CDR1 SGHDT and CDR2 YYEEEE come from the germline V gene. The V and J ends lost 3 bases and 8 bases respectively, with 9 bases between them. The CDR3 region is CASSSFADEQFF. The CDR3 coding sequence is TGTGCCAGCAGCTCTTTTGCAGATGAGCAGTTCTTC.

Notes on this clone: Other DNA sequences within the sample encode an identical CDR3. The chain recombines TRBV5-1 with TRBJ1-6; 10 bases map to TRBD1. Unmatched junction bases numbered 1, after V lost 4 bases and J lost 6 bases. From germline, CDR1 is SGHRS and CDR2 YFSETQ. There are 14 residues in the CDR3. CDR3 sequence (DNA): TGCGCCAGCAGCCGGGACAGGGGTAATTCACCCCTCCACTTT. Protein product: CASSRDRGNSPLHF.

The gene calls are TRBV18 and TRBJ1-1; 7 nucleotides line up with TRBD1. V gave up 4 bases and J gave up 6 bases; unmatched junction bases: 5. The CDR3 is 13 amino acids. Per germline, CDR1 KGHSH and CDR2 LQKENI. The CDR3 reads CASSLGQVAEAFF. CDR3 DNA sequence: TGTGCCAGCTCACTCGGACAGGTCGCTGAAGCTTTCTTT. Supplemented by reference TRBV18 and TRBJ1-1, the full variable domain reads NAGVMQNPRHLVRRRGQEARLRCSPMKGHSHVYWYRQLPEEGLKFMVYLQKENIIDESGMPKERFSAEFPKEGPSILRIQQVVRGDSAAYFCASSLGQVAEAFFGQGTRLTVV.

The chain is built from TRBV11-1 and TRBJ2-7; 12 bases fit TRBD2. Losses at the gene ends were 2 bases for V and 2 bases for J; bases not matched to a gene: 13. Germline CDR1 reads SGHAT; CDR2 reads FQDESV (reference sequence). The CDR3 spans 19 residues. The CDR3 protein is CASSLPLRLAGEDPYEQYF. The CDR3 region has the DNA TGTGCCAGCAGCTTACCTCTCCGACTAGCGGGGGAGGACCCCTACGAGCAGTACTTC.

The chain uses TRBV6-5 and TRBJ2-7; the match to TRBD1 covers 11 bases. The trim removed 5 bases at V and 9 bases at J, leaving 9 bases unmatched. The CDR3 consists of 14 residues. Germline CDR1 is MNHEY and CDR2 is SVGAGI. Here the CDR3 reads CASSRGQGGIGQYF. For the CDR3, the DNA is TGTGCCAGCAGTAGGGGACAGGGGGGGATAGGGCAGTACTTC.

This clone appeared once. The gene calls are TRBV7-2 and TRBJ2-5; TRBD1 agrees at 7 bases. Trimming at V came to 5 bases and at J to 2 bases, leaving 11 bases not matched to a gene. The germline V gene encodes CDR1 SGHTA and CDR2 FQGNSA. The CDR3 runs to 16 residues. The CDR3 DNA is TGTGCCAGCAGCAATACCCCAGGGGGACCTCAAGAGACCCAGTACTTC. Its translation is CASSNTPGGPQETQYF.

The CDR3 sequence: CASSLGQLLNALHF. CDR3 nucleotide sequence: TGTGCCAGTAGCCTAGGACAGCTATTGAACGCCCTCCACTTT. This chain connects TRBV19 to TRBJ1-6; possible D gene TRBD1, 6 bases. CDR3 length equals 14 residues. Trimming shortened V by 6 bases and J by 14 bases, and 20 bases separated the two germline ends. In germline, CDR1 is LNHDA, CDR2 SQIVND (reference sequence).

The chain has TRBV7-6 and TRBJ2-5, with D unclear. Germline V CDR1 and CDR2: SGHVS, FNYEAQ. This CDR3 spans 13 amino acids. Trimming cost V 3 bases and J 2 bases, with 7 bases left between them. The DNA for the CDR3 is TGTGCCAGCAGCTTCTTAGCACAAGAGACCCAGTACTTC. Translated: CASSFLAQETQYF.

This CDR3 is CASSYSRDRDNSPLHF. CDR3 DNA sequence: TGTGCCAGCAGTTACTCCCGGGACAGAGATAATTCACCCCTCCACTTT. V usage is TRBV6-5 and J usage is TRBJ1-6; 7 bases are a match to TRBD1. This CDR3 has 16 residues. V lost 0 bases to trimming and J lost 5 bases; unmatched junction nucleotides: 4. From germline, CDR1 is MNHEY and CDR2 SVGAGI.

The chain links TRBV5-1 to TRBJ2-5, with TRBD1 as a possible D gene (6 bases). Germline-derived CDR1 and CDR2 are SGHRS and YFSETQ. Deletions cut 4 bases from V and 3 bases from J, with 10 bases between. The CDR3 runs 13 residues. CDR3: CASSPWTEETQYF. CDR3 nucleotides: TGCGCCAGCAGCCCCTGGACAGAAGAGACCCAGTACTTC.

Details on this clone: The same CDR3 also results from other DNA sequences found in this sample. The rearrangement uses TRBV2 and TRBJ2-5; D gene ambiguous. In germline, CDR1 is SNHLY, CDR2 FYNNEI. The CDR3 is 12 amino acids. V dropped 5 bases and J dropped 5 bases, with 9 bases sitting between them. The CDR3 loop reads CASSQVGETQYF. CDR3 nucleotides: TGTGCCAGCAGTCAAGTGGGTGAGACCCAGTACTTC.

This clone has just one count. The J gene is TRBJ2-5, the V gene TRBV4-1, with a tentative D call TRBD2 (6 bases). The V end lost 0 bases, the J end lost 5 bases, and 19 bases lay between the germline ends. Germline V gene data show CDR1 as MGHRA and CDR2 as YSYEKL. The CDR3 has 17 residues. The CDR3 protein is CASSQDGLWPGGETQYF. The CDR3 nucleotides are TGCGCCAGCAGCCAAGATGGGTTATGGCCTGGGGGGGAGACCCAGTACTTC.

CDR3 sequence (DNA): TGTGCCAGCTCACCCTCGACAGGCACCAGTGAAAAACTGTTTTTT. Translating it yields CASSPSTGTSEKLFF. The chain employs TRBV18 and TRBJ1-4; tentatively, D is TRBD1 (6 bases). CDR3 size: 15 residues. From germline, CDR1 is KGHSH and CDR2 LQKENI. Trimming left V 3 bases short and J 7 bases short, with 15 bases between.

The chain recombines TRBV7-9 with TRBJ2-5, with D perhaps given as TRBD1 or TRBD2 (5 bases each). V was cut by 5 bases and J by 5 bases, with 18 bases left in between. Germline V lookup: CDR1 SEHNR, CDR2 FQNEAQ (reference sequence). This CDR3 spans 15 amino acids. CDR3 DNA sequence: TGTGCCAGCAGCCAGGGAAGTGGCGGCGGGGAGACCCAGTACTTC. It is translated as CASSQGSGGGETQYF.

J is TRBJ2-7 and V is TRBV7-2, with TRBD2 matching 10 bases. V shed 5 bases, J shed 0 bases, and the junction held 4 bases outside the gene matches. The CDR3 sequence is 15 residues long. Germline loops: CDR1 SGHTA, CDR2 FQGNSA. In DNA, the CDR3 is TGTGCCAGCAGCACTTCTAGCGGGGGCTCCTACGAGCAGTACTTC. Amino acids: CASSTSSGGSYEQYF.

In nucleotides, the CDR3 is TGTGCCGCCTGGGGCCGCGGGTCCCACGAGCAGTACTTC. This encodes CAAWGRGSHEQYF. The rearrangement uses TRBV28 and TRBJ2-7, with D possibly being TRBD1 or TRBD2 (5 bases each). Germline V CDR1 and CDR2: MDHEN, SYDVKM. With 11 bases removed from V and 5 bases from J, the gap between germline ends came to 19 bases. The CDR3 has 13 amino acids.

DNA of the CDR3: TGTGCTAGTGGCCGACAGGCTACCTACGAGCAGTACTTC. Its protein product is CASGRQATYEQYF. V usage is TRBV12-5 and J usage is TRBJ2-7; D possibly corresponds to TRBD1 (6 bases). Trimming shortened V by 6 bases and J by 2 bases, and 11 bases separated the two germline ends. The CDR3 consists of 13 residues. Germline loops: CDR1 LGHNT, CDR2 FRNRAP.

This clone was recorded once. The chain joins TRBV5-1 to TRBJ1-4, with TRBD1 as a possible D gene (5 bases). Between the trimmed V and J ends, which lost 4 bases and 8 bases, there was a span of 18 bases. In germline, CDR1 is SGHRS, CDR2 YFSETQ. The CDR3 contains 15 residues. CDR3 DNA: TGCGCCAGCAGCCCTACCTACACAGGTGTGGAAAAACTGTTTTTT. Translating it yields CASSPTYTGVEKLFF.

The chain combines TRBV9 with TRBJ1-1; D possibly corresponds to TRBD1 (5 bases). Germline lookup yields CDR1 SGDLS and CDR2 YYNGEE. The CDR3 contains 17 residues. The V end was cut by 0 bases, the J end by 8 bases, with 23 bases between. CDR3: CASSVGMGGGARQEAFF. CDR3 sequence (DNA): TGTGCCAGCAGCGTAGGAATGGGTGGGGGAGCCCGCCAGGAAGCTTTCTTT. The complete variable domain, with remaining parts taken from reference TRBV9 and TRBJ1-1, reads DSGVTQTPKHLITATGQRVTLRCSPRSGDLSVYWYQQSLDQGLQFLIQYYNGEERAKGNILERFSAQQFPDLHSELNLSSLELGDSALYFCASSVGMGGGARQEAFFGQGTRLTVV.

V usage is TRBV9 and J usage is TRBJ1-3; TRBD1 is a possible D gene (5 bases). The CDR3 contains 18 residues. The germline V and J ends were trimmed by 0 bases and 2 bases, with 18 bases remaining between them. The germline V gene encodes CDR1 SGDLS and CDR2 YYNGEE. In nucleotides, the CDR3 is TGTGCCAGCAGCGTAGCCTCGGGGCAGGGAATAGCTGGAAACACCATATATTTT. As protein: CASSVASGQGIAGNTIYF.

The genes are TRBV6-6 and TRBJ2-7; 8 bases are shared with TRBD1. This CDR3 spans 14 amino acids. Germline V gene data show CDR1 as MNHNY and CDR2 as SVGAGI (reference sequence). Trimming cost V 5 bases and J 2 bases; bases outside gene matches: 5. The CDR3, as DNA: TGTGCCAGCAGTCGGACAGGGATCACCTACGAGCAGTACTTC. Its protein product is CASSRTGITYEQYF.

The chain joins TRBV7-2 to TRBJ2-5, with 10 bases matching TRBD2. The germline V gene has CDR1 SGHTA and CDR2 FQGNSA. V shed 3 bases and J 5 bases; nucleotides not matched to a gene: 15. CDR3 length: 18 residues. CDR3: CASSFQSGGAGGQETQYF. The CDR3 nucleotides are TGTGCCAGCAGCTTCCAGTCGGGGGGAGCGGGAGGGCAGGAGACCCAGTACTTC. The whole variable domain, remainder taken from reference TRBV7-2 and TRBJ2-5, is GAGVSQSPSNKVTEKGKDVELRCDPISGHTALYWYRQSLGQGLEFLIYFQGNSAPDKSGLPSDRFSAERTGGSVSTLTIQRTQQEDSAVYLCASSFQSGGAGGQETQYFGPGTRLLVL.

This rearrangement joins TRBV19 to TRBJ2-7; 8 bases line up with TRBD2. The V gene end was trimmed by 2 bases and the J gene end by 6 bases; junction bases not matched to a gene: 3. This CDR3 has 13 amino acids. The germline V gene encodes CDR1 LNHDA and CDR2 SQIVND (reference sequence). The CDR3 DNA is TGTGCCAGTAGTATAATGCTAGCGGGCGAGCAGTACTTC. Amino acids: CASSIMLAGEQYF.